Following are 17 T cell receptor beta chains from one sample sequenced in a study of T cell responses to AZD1222 COVID-19 vaccine. Produced via immunoSEQ multiplex PCR; TCRdb's table is partial and in-frame only. The profile shows more than 150,000 clones, 70% to 90% of them singletons. The specimen was peripheral blood, collected after recovery from COVID-19. The source of these receptors is an adult who had recovered from COVID-19.

The V and J genes are TRBV2 and TRBJ2-7; D unresolved. Germline loops: CDR1 SNHLY, CDR2 FYNNEI. V gave up 1 base and J gave up 3 bases, with 10 bases separating them. CDR3 length: 14 residues. The chain's CDR3 is CASSEGGSRYEQYF. In DNA, the CDR3 is TGTGCCAGCAGTGAAGGGGGTTCCCGCTACGAGCAGTACTTC.

The V gene is TRBV27, the J gene TRBJ2-1; 9 nucleotides agree with TRBD2. The CDR3 is 17 amino acids. V lost 6 bases and J lost 2; bases outside the gene matches: 11. Per the germline V gene, CDR1 is MNHEY and CDR2 is SMNVEV (reference sequence). The CDR3, as DNA: TGTGCCAGCAGGCTGTCTATAGCGGGAGCCACCTACAATGAGCAGTTCTTC. Protein: CASRLSIAGATYNEQFF.

The chain carries TRBV5-1 and TRBJ2-1, with D perhaps matching TRBD1 (6 bases). The CDR3 spans 14 residues. Germline CDR1 is SGHRS and CDR2 is YFSETQ. The V end lost 4 bases, the J end lost 1 base, and 9 bases lay between the germline ends. This CDR3 is CASSPDRSYNEQFF. The CDR3 DNA sequence: TGCGCCAGCAGCCCCGACAGGTCCTACAATGAGCAGTTCTTC.

The V gene is TRBV28, the J gene TRBJ2-1; 13 bases line up with TRBD2. Germline V gene sequence: CDR1 MDHEN, CDR2 SYDVKM. This CDR3 comprises 14 residues. J was trimmed by 9 bases and V by 6 bases; bases with no gene match: 5. The CDR3 DNA reads as TGTGCCAGCAGCGGACTAGCGGGAGTACTTGAGCAGTTCTTC. This translates into CASSGLAGVLEQFF.

The chain couples TRBV6-5 to TRBJ1-1; perhaps TRBD1 as D (6 bases). The germline V and J ends were trimmed by 7 bases and 4 bases, with 19 bases remaining between them. Germline V gives CDR1 MNHEY, CDR2 SVGAGI. The CDR3 is 15 amino acids. The DNA for the CDR3 is TGTGCCAGCAAAGTTAGACAGGCCCTCGGCACTGAAGCTTTCTTT. Protein product: CASKVRQALGTEAFF.

The V and J genes are TRBV7-2 and TRBJ1-2, with 7 bases fitting TRBD1. The CDR3 extends over 16 amino acids. Germline lookup yields CDR1 SGHTA and CDR2 FQGNSA. V shed 5 bases and J 0 bases; nucleotides not matched to a gene: 9. The CDR3 nucleotides read TGTGCCAGCAGCCCCACCCCGGGACAGACTAACTATGGCTACACCTTC. Protein product: CASSPTPGQTNYGYTF.

This clone is medium-sized within its sample. This chain uses TRBV7-9 with TRBJ1-2, with 9 bases aligning to TRBD1. Germline V gene sequence: CDR1 SEHNR, CDR2 FQNEAQ (reference sequence). CDR3 length: 13 amino acids. Losses at the gene ends were 4 bases for V and 14 bases for J; bases not matched to a gene: 11. The CDR3 here is CASSSLGTGGTTF. The DNA for the CDR3 is TGTGCCAGCAGCTCCCTGGGCACAGGGGGCACAACCTTC.

The chain joins TRBV29-1 to TRBJ1-4; 8 nucleotides agree with TRBD1. Germline lookup yields CDR1 SQVTM and CDR2 ANQGSEA. The CDR3 consists of 12 residues. The J segment lost 7 bases and the V segment lost 7 bases, leaving 5 bases of the junction unmatched. CDR3 region: CSAQGVGEKLFF. The DNA of the CDR3 is TGCAGCGCACAGGGGGTGGGTGAAAAACTGTTTTTT.

The chain links TRBV5-1 to TRBJ1-2; TRBD1 agrees at 8 bases. CDR1 SGHRS and CDR2 YFSETQ come from the germline V gene. Trimming cost V 8 bases and J 2 bases; bases outside gene matches: 8. CDR3 length: 14 residues. CDR3 protein: CASTPGQENYGYTF. In nucleotides, the CDR3 is TGCGCCAGTACACCGGGACAGGAGAACTATGGCTACACCTTC. Supplemented by reference TRBV5-1 and TRBJ1-2, the full variable domain reads KAGVTQTPRYLIKTRGQQVTLSCSPISGHRSVSWYQQTPGQGLQFLFEYFSETQRNKGNFPGRFSGRQFSNSRSEMNVSTLELGDSALYLCASTPGQENYGYTFGSGTRLTVV.

This clone has a single count. CDR3 in amino acids: CASSHPRAYEQYF. In DNA, the CDR3 is TGTGCCAGCAGCCACCCCCGGGCCTACGAGCAGTACTTC. V gene TRBV7-9 combines with J gene TRBJ2-7; D unclear. In germline, CDR1 is SEHNR, CDR2 FQNEAQ (reference sequence). V gave up 5 bases and J gave up 2 bases, with 10 bases separating them. This CDR3 is built from 13 residues.

This clone was detected only once. The V and J genes are TRBV2 and TRBJ1-1; D uncertain. The CDR3 length is 12 residues. Germline CDR1 is SNHLY and CDR2 is FYNNEI. V shed 1 base and J shed 4 bases, with 4 bases lying between them. CDR3 amino acids: CASSEVPTEAFF. The DNA for the CDR3 is TGTGCCAGCAGTGAAGTCCCCACTGAAGCTTTCTTT. Together with reference TRBV2 and TRBJ1-1, the CDR3 gives the full variable domain: EPEVTQTPSHQVTQMGQEVILRCVPISNHLYFYWYRQILGQKVEFLVSFYNNEISEKSEIFDDQFSVERPDGSNFTLKIRSTKLEDSAMYFCASSEVPTEAFFGQGTRLTVV.

This clone showed up just a few times. Other nucleotide sequences from this sample produce the same CDR3. The V and J genes are TRBV9 and TRBJ2-5; tentatively, D is TRBD2 (6 bases). Trimming cost V 0 bases and J 1 base, with 7 bases left between them. Per germline, CDR1 SGDLS and CDR2 YYNGEE. The CDR3 consists of 14 residues. The CDR3 nucleotides are TGTGCCAGCAGCGTAGCCGGGGGCCAAGAGACCCAGTACTTC. Its translation is CASSVAGGQETQYF.

The genes are TRBV27 and TRBJ1-5; D unclear. Trimming pared 7 bases from V and 1 base from J, leaving 20 bases between. CDR3 length: 17 residues. Germline CDR1 is MNHEY and CDR2 is SMNVEV (reference sequence). The CDR3 protein is CASMRPIWSVSNQPQHF. The CDR3 DNA reads as TGTGCCAGCATGAGGCCGATTTGGAGTGTGAGCAATCAGCCCCAGCATTTT.

This clone has just one count. The chain links TRBV11-2 to TRBJ1-1, with unresolved D. V was shortened by 1 base and J by 3 bases, with 3 bases between the two germline ends. Looked up from germline, CDR1 is SGHAT and CDR2 is FQNNGV. The CDR3 runs to 12 residues. The chain's CDR3 is CASSLVYTEAFF. CDR3 sequence (DNA): TGTGCCAGCAGCTTAGTTTACACTGAAGCTTTCTTT.

The rearrangement joins TRBV5-3 to TRBJ1-1; tentatively, D is TRBD1 (5 bases). TRBV5-3 is classed as an ORF, of uncertain function. The CDR3 is 14 amino acids. V lost 7 bases and J 1 base, leaving 14 bases between the germline ends. In DNA form, the CDR3 reads TGTGCCAGATACGGACAAAGTAGGAACACTGAAGCTTTCTTT. It yields the protein CARYGQSRNTEAFF.

This chain uses TRBV4-2 with TRBJ2-1, with 12 bases that match TRBD2. The ends lost 4 bases at V and 7 bases at J; junction bases unmatched: 8. There are 16 residues in the CDR3. From germline, CDR1 is LGHNA and CDR2 YNFKEQ. This CDR3 reads CASSRSTSGRANEQFF. The CDR3 DNA is TGTGCCAGCAGCCGATCGACTAGCGGGAGAGCGAATGAGCAGTTCTTC.

The chain's CDR3 is CASSIGQAKETQYF. DNA of the CDR3: TGTGCCAGTAGTATAGGTCAGGCCAAGGAGACCCAGTACTTC. The rearrangement uses TRBV19 and TRBJ2-5; D call uncertain. The CDR3 contains 14 residues. V lost 1 base and J 5 bases, leaving 11 bases between the germline ends. From germline, CDR1 is LNHDA and CDR2 SQIVND (reference sequence).